This T cell receptor (beta chain) was identified during a study of cytomegalovirus exposure and HLA in healthy donors (TCRdb year 2017). Study-level background: In an earlier analysis of around 540 of the donors, 276 Gb of sequence data and roughly 100 million unique TCR beta sequences from 150 million to 200 million T cells were reported. Genome-wide SNP genotypes for about three fifths of the roughly 700 donors were used in a later genetic analysis, which treated that subset as a discovery cohort. The study profiled the T cell repertoires of hundreds of subjects by immunosequencing and related them to cytomegalovirus serostatus. Donor age, sex, ethnicity and CMV serostatus were collected together with the repertoire data. On average, about 240,000 unique TCR beta nucleotide sequences were sequenced per donor among some 430 genotyped donors of the cohort, with roughly 19% of those sequences being non-productive. Typing coverage varied by locus: about 620-630 donors for A, B, C, DRB1 and DQB1; some 520 for DQA1; more than 600 for DPA1; under 490 for DPB1. An earlier analysis of around 640 of the donors used high-throughput TCR beta sequencing to judge whether each TCR beta V gene segment behaved as functional or pseudogenic. To predict cytomegalovirus infection status, the study brought together high-throughput TCR immunosequencing, statistical association of individual TCRs with disease status, and machine learning. Because of strong linkage in the cohort, a few DR-DQ haplotypes were treated as single units for association and clustering. In addition to the first cohort of approximately 650 subjects, a separate validation cohort of some 120 different subjects was used. Of the 300 to 400 genotyped donors, roughly 80% fell in the genetic ancestry cluster associated with self-reported Caucasian donors. All discovery cohort repertoires had been generated using a single sequencing platform. An early release that covered more than 550 HLA-typed donors contained about 290 gigabases of sequencing data and tens of millions of unique TCR sequences. Rather than using new phenotypic data, the later analysis identified candidate immune exposures from TCR beta sequences and from how often those sequences occurred across donors. The study was designed to test whether signatures of past pathogen exposure could be identified by cataloging public T cell receptors. Class I and class II HLA loci were covered by the typing at four-digit resolution. A later analysis re-analyzed previously published TCR beta repertoires from hundreds of donors and added high-resolution HLA genotyping to study TCR occurrence patterns. Results and caveats for the whole study, not just this receptor: In a later genetic analysis, fewer N-insertions in productive TCRs were reported among donors in an Asian-associated ancestry cluster than the approximately 670-donor mean. Cytomegalovirus status was reported to be diagnosed by the classifier with high specificity and sensitivity in both the original and validation cohorts. Three of the identified cytomegalovirus-associated TCR beta chains were confirmed in vitro to be specific for cytomegalovirus antigens. A total of roughly 160 TCR beta chains were listed by the study as associated with cytomegalovirus. A later analysis associated 15,000 to 20,000 TCR beta sequences with specific HLA alleles at a false discovery rate of 0.05. The earlier analysis of nearly 600 of the donors excluded roughly 16 rarely observed V segments, including chromosome 9 orphons, because counts were too low. Strong co-occurrence of HLA alleles, especially DR and DQ, made assigning TCR associations to individual alleles difficult. Because the 87-base-pair reads could not distinguish some IMGT-functional V segments, including TRBV6-2 and TRBV6-3, those segments were excluded. According to the authors, the approach could potentially be generalized to other disease states and immunological phenotypes. In an earlier analysis of approximately 590 of the donors, most TCR beta V segments appeared in productive rearrangements about 87% or about 30% of the time, broadly matching IMGT annotations. Most CMV-associated TCR beta chains appeared to be HLA-restricted in a later analysis, and the HLA associations seemed to be driven largely by CMV exposure. Several of the top co-occurrence clusters appeared to be linked to parvovirus B19, influenza, CMV and Epstein-Barr virus, according to a later analysis. Presence/absence analyses assumed roughly uniform sequencing depth across donors, an assumption that may not hold. V-gene and J-gene trimming of TCR beta chains was associated with a missense DCLRE1C variant in a later genetic analysis, and the association was replicated in an independent cohort. In a later analysis, HLA-associated TCR beta chains were found to be more clonally expanded and to have lower generation probabilities than equally common non-associated chains. CMV serostatus was the only immune exposure information available for the cohort. Linkage disequilibrium might explain the correlated functional status among segregating V segments, but an unknown experimental factor could not be excluded. Most TCR sequences were seen in very few donors, while some public TCRs were found in many individuals. A further reported finding was that TCR beta sequences accurately predicted the HLA-A and HLA-B alleles for most subjects in the first cohort. A later analysis found that TCR association rates varied across HLA loci, with DRB1 alleles showing the most associated TCRs and HLA-C alleles the fewest. This cohort had only TCR beta chains sequenced, and the lack of alpha or paired-chain data limited which features could be detected. HLA typing was unavailable for some donors at each locus, so association tests used only the typed subset. A group of highly shared sequence variants was considered likely to be a technical artifact of the sequencing pipeline.

To note about this clone: Its antigen target is currently unknown. Per-nucleotide qualities are absent, and no much larger clonotype sits a single base away.

V loses 6 bases, J loses 6 bases, and the germline ends lie 15 bases apart. The CDR1 and CDR2 encoded by the germline V gene are MNHEY and SVGAGI. The CDR3 spans 13 residues, from the cysteine through the phenylalanine. CDR3 DNA only is kept here, 39 bases in frame from base 1. The cohort comprised fewer than 750 healthy bone marrow donors. At the time of sampling, every cohort member was nominally healthy, though immune exposures that went unrecorded were likely present. The donor was CMV seropositive and was included in the group of 250 to 350 seropositive cohort members. A peripheral blood sample was provided by each donor, and peripheral blood mononuclear cells were used for TCR beta sequencing. The Qiagen DNeasy Blood Extraction Kit was used to extract genomic DNA from the blood cell samples. To prepare the library, the immunoSEQ multiplex PCR assay was applied. A mixture of 60 forward primers for TCR Vbeta segments and 13 reverse primers for TCR Jbeta segments was used in the multiplex PCR. The CDR3 region of rearranged TCR beta genes was amplified from genomic DNA by a multiplex PCR assay. On the Illumina HiSeq System, the amplified TCR beta libraries were sequenced as 87-base-pair reads. Turning to the authors' computational methods: A later analysis tallied 75 million to 85 million unique TCR beta chains across the 700 or so repertoires, and roughly 11 million of those chains were shared by two or more donors. Raw reads were error-corrected and collapsed into unique sequences by a nearest-neighbor algorithm in which closely related sequences were merged to remove PCR and sequencing errors. Alignment of CDR3 sequences to IMGT reference sequences was used to assign V, D and J gene segments. For a sequence to be retained, at least a six-nucleotide match to both a V gene segment and a J gene segment was required. A rearrangement was called productive if the CDR3 had no stop codons and remained in frame with V and J, and every other rearrangement was called non-productive. Following IMGT convention, CDR3 was defined as the stretch from the second conserved V-encoded cysteine to the conserved J-encoded phenylalanine. Sequences without an unambiguous match to a single V gene segment were excluded from the earlier analysis of about 600 of the donors. An earlier analysis of almost 600 of the donors classified V segments as functional when productive rearrangements were above 56.7% and as segregating when the standard deviation between donors was above 5%. A statistical classification framework was developed to diagnose cytomegalovirus status using the catalog of TCR beta chain sequences. In a later analysis, V and J genes were assigned by comparing TCR nucleotide sequences against IMGT/GENE-DB human TR gene sequences. A later analysis assigned CDR3 sequences and most-parsimonious VDJ recombination scenarios with the TCRdist pipeline. In a later analysis, each TCR beta chain was defined by its CDR3 amino acid sequence together with its V-gene family, and reads without a unique V-gene family were excluded. As a way to deal with suspected cross-contamination and a sequencing artifact, a later analysis dropped 450 to 600 nucleotide sequences that were highly shared and had low generation probability. In a later analysis, a clonal expansion index for each public chain was calculated from normalized within-repertoire ranks of inferred template counts. A later analysis computed generation probabilities with a VDJ recombination model fitted to out-of-frame rearrangements, and checked the results against IGoR. In a later analysis, TCR-TCR, TCR-HLA and TCR-CMV co-occurrence was scored with hypergeometric tests, and a repertoire-size bias correction was applied to TCR pairs. In a later analysis, false discovery rates were estimated by permuting HLA or CMV assignments 20 times. In a later analysis, co-occurring TCRs were grouped using DBSCAN, and TCRdist sequence similarity was added for clustering within HLA-allele-positive subsets. Co-occurrence clustering excluded repertoires with fewer than 30,000 or more than 120,000 public chains, plus five with anomalous nucleotide sharing. Imported from immuneACCESS, the table was reduced by TCRdb to in-frame sequences with V and J called. These copies leave out some clones; in studies compared against another copy, an unresolved V gene accounts for under half, and the cause of the remainder is not known. That table is the source of V, J and clone size, and D and trimming were worked out from the DNA. In all, the sample holds 140,000 to 150,000 clones, and approximately 80% of those were seen once. The ten largest clonotypes hold less than 3% of the sample.

The rearrangement combines TRBV6-5 with TRBJ2-7; the D gene is perhaps TRBD2, from 6 matching bases. This sequence was found in a woman between 18 and 29 years old in good health and CMV-seropositive. Sequencing was performed on PBMCs. The CDR3 sequence is CASSRGGWAEQYF. The bases are TGTGCCAGCAGCAGAGGAGGGTGGGCCGAGCAGTACTTC.